This TCR beta chain was obtained from a study of response to subunit inactivated influenza vaccine. Study-level findings and limits: Few additional T cells are recruited per seasonal influenza vaccination, authors suggested.

Each CDR3 protein gets one entry after TCRdb re-called the RT-PCR reads with MiXCR. The sample gives a few hundred thousand distinct CDR3 sequences, roughly 22% of which show up once; 10% is in the top ten. This clonotype was seen once. Its antigen is undetermined. Germline V gene data show CDR1 as SEHNR and CDR2 as FQNEAQ (reference sequence). The CDR3 sequence is 14 residues long. Trimming stripped 6 bases from V and 1 base from J, with 13 bases between. Here the sequenced sample was PBMCs from blood, taken 21 months after vaccination. The TCR comes from a man aged 50 to 69 who received an inactivated influenza vaccine. The rearrangement links TRBV7-9 to TRBJ2-7, with a possible D match to TRBD2 (6 bases). The CDR3 bases are TGTGCCAGCAGTCCAGGAGGGAATTCCTACGAGCAGTACTTC. This sequence encodes CASSPGGNSYEQYF.